This T cell receptor beta chain came from a study of T-cell memory formation after mild COVID-19. Between the trimmed V and J ends, which lost 5 bases and 6 bases, there was a span of 9 bases. Germline lookup yields CDR1 SEHNR and CDR2 FQNEAQ (reference sequence). The CDR3 has 12 residues. In this sample, this clonotype turned up many times. TCRdb reanalysed the 5' RACE reads using MiXCR and keeps one entry per CDR3 protein. The sample includes hundreds of thousands of distinct CDR3 sequences, over 15% of them seen just once. Sequenced sample: PBMCs or a T cell subset sorted from them (not recorded which). The V gene is TRBV7-9, the J gene TRBJ2-3, with D perhaps TRBD1 (6 bases). The clonotype was recovered from an adult woman who had mild COVID-19 (a few samples of this study predate the infection). Cell type and time point are not known. The CDR3 spells CASSRQVDTQYF. The DNA of the CDR3 is TGTGCCAGCAGCAGACAGGTCGATACGCAGTATTTT.